This TCR beta chain was identified in a study of CD8 T cells in ankylosing spondylitis. The study, taken as a whole, reports: The clones that were linked to disease were reported to be significantly enriched in matched synovial fluid samples from ankylosing spondylitis patients.

TCRdb recomputed calls from the 5' RACE reads with MiXCR, one row per CDR3 protein. The table shows 85,000 to 100,000 distinct CDR3 sequences, with 8.8% occurring only once. The CDR3 loop spans 14 amino acids. Germline lookup yields CDR1 SGHTA and CDR2 FQGTGA. V lost 5 bases to trimming and J lost 4 bases, with 13 bases between them. This clonotype showed up many times. Its antigen is unknown. The receptor comes from a male donor with ankylosing spondylitis or in good health (not recorded which). Specimen: blood, either unsorted or a sorted T cell fraction (not recorded which). The genes are TRBV7-3 and TRBJ2-3; the D is unclear. The CDR3: CASSLNAVADTQYF. The DNA of the CDR3 is TGTGCCAGCAGCCTCAACGCAGTGGCAGATACGCAGTATTTT. Combining the CDR3 with reference TRBV7-3 and TRBJ2-3 gives the whole variable domain GAGVSQTPSNKVTEKGKYVELRCDPISGHTALYWYRQSLGQGPEFLIYFQGTGAADDSGLPNDRFFAVRPEGSVSTLKIQRTERGDSAVYLCASSLNAVADTQYFGPGTRLTVL.